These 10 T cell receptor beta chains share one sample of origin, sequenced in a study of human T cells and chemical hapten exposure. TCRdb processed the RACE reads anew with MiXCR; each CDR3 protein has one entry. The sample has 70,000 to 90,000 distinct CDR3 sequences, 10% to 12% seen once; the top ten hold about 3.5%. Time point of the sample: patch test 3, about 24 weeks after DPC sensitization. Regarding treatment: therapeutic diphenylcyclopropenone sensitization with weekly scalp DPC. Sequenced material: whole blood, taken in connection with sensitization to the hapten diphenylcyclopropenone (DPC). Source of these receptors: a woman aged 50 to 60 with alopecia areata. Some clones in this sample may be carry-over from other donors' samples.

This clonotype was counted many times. CDR3 amino acids: CASSLVGTSGRNTGELFF. CDR3 coding DNA: TGTGCCAGCAGCTTAGTGGGGACTAGCGGGAGGAACACCGGGGAGCTGTTTTTT. V usage is TRBV7-3 and J usage is TRBJ2-2; 14 bases are a match to TRBD2. With V trimmed by 2 bases and J by 1 base, 3 bases remained unmatched. The germline gives CDR1 SGHTA, CDR2 FQGTGA. The CDR3 is 18 residues long.

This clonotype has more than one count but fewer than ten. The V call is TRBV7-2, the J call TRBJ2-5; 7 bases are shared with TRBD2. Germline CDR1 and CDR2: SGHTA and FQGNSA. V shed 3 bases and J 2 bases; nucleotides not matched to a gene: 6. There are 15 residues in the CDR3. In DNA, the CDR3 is TGTGCCAGCAGCTTCGGGGGAGCGGGGCAAGAGACCCAGTACTTC. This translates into CASSFGGAGQETQYF.

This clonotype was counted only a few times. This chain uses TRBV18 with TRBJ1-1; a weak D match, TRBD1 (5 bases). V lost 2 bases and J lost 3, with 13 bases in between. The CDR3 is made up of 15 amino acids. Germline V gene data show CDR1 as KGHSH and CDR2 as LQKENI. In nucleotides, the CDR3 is TGTGCCAGCTCACCAGAGCGGGGGAGGGACACTGAAGCTTTCTTT. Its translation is CASSPERGRDTEAFF.

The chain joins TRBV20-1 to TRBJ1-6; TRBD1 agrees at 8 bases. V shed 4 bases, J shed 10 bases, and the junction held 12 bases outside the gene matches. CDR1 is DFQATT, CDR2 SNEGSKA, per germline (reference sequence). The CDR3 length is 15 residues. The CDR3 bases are TGCAGTGCTAAAGGACAGGGATGGGGCCCCTCACCCCTCCACTTT. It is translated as CSAKGQGWGPSPLHF.

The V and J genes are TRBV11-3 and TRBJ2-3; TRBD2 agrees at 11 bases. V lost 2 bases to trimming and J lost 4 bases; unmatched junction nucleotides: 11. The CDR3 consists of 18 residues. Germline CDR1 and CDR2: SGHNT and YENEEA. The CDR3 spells CASSLFGLTSGTPDTQYF. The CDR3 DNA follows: TGTGCCAGCAGCTTATTCGGTCTGACTAGCGGGACGCCAGATACGCAGTATTTT.

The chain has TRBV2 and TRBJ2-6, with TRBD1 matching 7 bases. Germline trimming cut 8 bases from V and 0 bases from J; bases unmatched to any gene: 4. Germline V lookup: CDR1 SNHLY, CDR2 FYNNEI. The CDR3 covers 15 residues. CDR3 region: CASGTAFSGANVLTF. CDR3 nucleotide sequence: TGTGCCAGCGGGACAGCCTTCTCTGGGGCCAACGTCCTGACTTTC. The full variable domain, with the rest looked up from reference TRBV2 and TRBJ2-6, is EPEVTQTPSHQVTQMGQEVILRCVPISNHLYFYWYRQILGQKVEFLVSFYNNEISEKSEIFDDQFSVERPDGSNFTLKIRSTKLEDSAMYFCASGTAFSGANVLTFGAGSRLTVL.

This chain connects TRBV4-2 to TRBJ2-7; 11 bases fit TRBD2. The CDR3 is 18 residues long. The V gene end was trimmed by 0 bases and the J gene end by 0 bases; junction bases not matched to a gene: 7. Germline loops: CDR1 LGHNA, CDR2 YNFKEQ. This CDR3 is CASSQDGLAGGNSYEQYF. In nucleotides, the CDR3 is TGTGCCAGCAGCCAAGATGGGCTAGCGGGGGGCAACTCCTACGAGCAGTACTTC.

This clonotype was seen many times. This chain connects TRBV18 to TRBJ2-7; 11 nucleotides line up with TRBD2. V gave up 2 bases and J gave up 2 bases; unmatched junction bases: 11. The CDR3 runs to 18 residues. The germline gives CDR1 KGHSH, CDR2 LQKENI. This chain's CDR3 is CASSPKGIGTSGTYEQYF. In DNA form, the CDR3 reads TGTGCCAGCTCACCAAAGGGGATCGGGACTAGCGGCACCTACGAGCAGTACTTC.

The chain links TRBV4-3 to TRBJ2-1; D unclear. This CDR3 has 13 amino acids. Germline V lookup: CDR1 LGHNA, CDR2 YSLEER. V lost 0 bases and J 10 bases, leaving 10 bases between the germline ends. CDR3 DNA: TGCGCCAGCAGCCAAGATCCAGTCCGCGAGCAGTTCTTC. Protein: CASSQDPVREQFF.

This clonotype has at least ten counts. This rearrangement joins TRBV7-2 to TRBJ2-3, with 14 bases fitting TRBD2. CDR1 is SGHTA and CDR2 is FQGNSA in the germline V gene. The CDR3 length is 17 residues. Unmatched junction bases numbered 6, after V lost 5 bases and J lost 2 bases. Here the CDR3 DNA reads TGTGCCAGCAGCCGCGGGACTAGCGGGAGTTCCACAGATACGCAGTATTTT. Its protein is CASSRGTSGSSTDTQYF.